The rows below give T cell receptor beta chains drawn from one sample of a study of CD8 T cells in Susac syndrome. MiXCR, applied by TCRdb to the immunoSEQ multiplex PCR reads, yields one record per CDR3 protein. The data contain some 260,000 distinct CDR3 sequences, approximately 81% of them singletons. Sequencing was carried out using CD8+ T cells from PBMCs. Every receptor here comes from a human donor with multiple sclerosis. Both conserved end residues are trimmed from each CDR3. The order of the fields is CDR3 protein, V gene, D gene, clone size. D genes are given only for firm matches. The size entry is marked missing in some rows and otherwise reads once, few, many or a size class.

cdr3_aa: ATLSPEGTGELF; v_call: TRBV12-3/TRBV12-4; d_call: .; clone_size: .
cdr3_aa: ASSSPGRGYEQY; v_call: TRBV7-9; d_call: .; clone_size: .
cdr3_aa: ASKAGRYGYT; v_call: TRBV27; d_call: .; clone_size: .
cdr3_aa: AIRGQGSGNTIY; v_call: TRBV10-3; d_call: TRBD1; clone_size: .
cdr3_aa: SAREGRAKNIQY; v_call: TRBV20-1; d_call: TRBD2; clone_size: .
cdr3_aa: SARDGTTGELF; v_call: TRBV20-1; d_call: .; clone_size: .
cdr3_aa: ASSLGAHLGELF; v_call: TRBV5-6; d_call: .; clone_size: .
cdr3_aa: ASSLSSAPFAAYEQY; v_call: TRBV12-3/TRBV12-4; d_call: .; clone_size: .
cdr3_aa: ASSQDWLAGNPYNEQF; v_call: TRBV14; d_call: TRBD2; clone_size: .
cdr3_aa: ASSSKAGTRDGYT; v_call: TRBV7-9; d_call: .; clone_size: .
cdr3_aa: ASRPLAGGRYEQY; v_call: TRBV2; d_call: TRBD2; clone_size: once
cdr3_aa: ATRRGPNTGELF; v_call: TRBV2; d_call: .; clone_size: .
cdr3_aa: ATAGLETQY; v_call: TRBV5-3; d_call: .; clone_size: .
cdr3_aa: ASSPQGAEAF; v_call: TRBV9; d_call: TRBD1; clone_size: .
cdr3_aa: ASSQERRYEQY; v_call: TRBV3-1; d_call: .; clone_size: .
cdr3_aa: ASRRRVGTEAF; v_call: TRBV11-3; d_call: .; clone_size: .
cdr3_aa: ASSEADSSYNEQF; v_call: TRBV2; d_call: .; clone_size: .
cdr3_aa: SVEMVEEAF; v_call: TRBV29-1; d_call: .; clone_size: .
cdr3_aa: ASSEALHLDSNQPQH; v_call: TRBV6-1; d_call: .; clone_size: .
cdr3_aa: ASSLEGLVTGNQPQH; v_call: TRBV5-1; d_call: .; clone_size: once
cdr3_aa: ASSTVSRGDEQF; v_call: TRBV12-3/TRBV12-4; d_call: .; clone_size: .
cdr3_aa: ASSQLASSYNEQF; v_call: TRBV14; d_call: .; clone_size: .
cdr3_aa: ASRRSPGVGGMDEQF; v_call: TRBV7-9; d_call: .; clone_size: .